This T cell receptor (beta chain) appears in the sequencing data of a study of human T cells and chemical hapten exposure. This clonotype showed up just a few times. The CDR3 spans 13 residues. V lost 5 bases and J 2 bases, leaving 10 bases between the germline ends. The germline gives CDR1 SQVTM, CDR2 ANQGSEA. As the library was built, unique molecular identifiers were attached to individual cDNA molecules. TCRdb re-analysed the 5' RACE reads in MiXCR, keeping a single row per CDR3 protein. The sample lists about 81,000 distinct CDR3 sequences, around 15% seen once, with about 6.5% in the top ten. Before extraction, the whole blood was not fractionated, and total RNA was taken from it.

V gene TRBV29-1 combines with J gene TRBJ2-1; D uncertain. This clonotype was obtained from a female donor in good health. The CDR3 DNA reads TGCAGCGTTCAATCCTTCACCTACAATGAGCAGTTCTTC. Protein product: CSVQSFTYNEQFF.